There are many counts of the clone carrying this T cell receptor (beta chain). Its antigen is unidentified. The source of the sample is a study of T cell repertoires in cytomegalovirus infection. A single record per CDR3 protein comes from TCRdb applying MiXCR to the reads. The table shows approximately 470,000 distinct CDR3 sequences, with 40% to 50% occurring only once. Per the germline V gene, CDR1 is SGHTA and CDR2 is FQGNSA. The CDR3 covers 16 residues. V trimming: 0 bases; J trimming: 3 bases; junction bases outside the gene matches: 3. This sample comprised cultured PBMCs, obtained from culture after CMV antigen stimulation. This chain connects TRBV7-2 to TRBJ1-4; 8 bases align to TRBD1. The origin of this receptor is a human donor in good health (CMV status not recorded). Some clones in this sample may be carry-over from other donors' samples. CDR3 nucleotides: TGTGCCAGCAGCTTAGCGAAGGGACAGGCTAATGAAAAACTGTTTTTT. This sequence encodes CASSLAKGQANEKLFF. The whole variable domain, remainder taken from reference TRBV7-2 and TRBJ1-4, is GAGVSQSPSNKVTEKGKDVELRCDPISGHTALYWYRQSLGQGLEFLIYFQGNSAPDKSGLPSDRFSAERTGGSVSTLTIQRTQQEDSAVYLCASSLAKGQANEKLFFGSGTQLSVL.